Following are 22 T cell receptor beta chains from one sample sequenced in a study of memory CD4+ T cells and cytomegalovirus serostatus (dated by TCRdb to the late 2010s). The library was produced with the immunoSEQ multiplex PCR assay. This is the immuneACCESS table as TCRdb keeps it, with only in-frame sequences that have V and J called. A part of the clones is gone; compared with another copy, unresolved V genes explain less than half, and the rest is unexplained. Within this sample are about 92,000 clones, with 80% of them counted one time only. The ten largest clones add up to 3.6% of the sample. Single viable CD3+CD4+CD8-CD45RO+ cells were sorted as memory CD4+ T cells on a FACSAria II. The sequencing input was memory CD4+ T cells from blood. The receptors were gathered from an adult in good health and CMV-seropositive.

This clone was seen more than once but under ten times. The chain has TRBV6-5 and TRBJ1-1, with 11 bases aligning to TRBD1. Germline CDR1 MNHEY, CDR2 SVGAGI. This CDR3 has 14 residues. The V and J ends lost 5 bases and 4 bases, in that order; junction bases with no gene match: 3. CDR3 amino acids: CASSRGQGGTEAFF. In DNA form, the CDR3 reads TGTGCCAGCAGTCGGGGACAGGGGGGCACTGAAGCTTTCTTT.

This clone has only one observation. CDR3 protein: CANPGRAPQYF. CDR3 nucleotide sequence: TGTGCCAACCCCGGGAGGGCTCCCCAGTACTTC. The V and J genes are TRBV21-1 and TRBJ2-5; the D call of TRBD2 is as the table states it, not checked on the DNA. TRBV21-1 is described as a pseudogene. The CDR3 runs to 11 residues.

This clone was found a few times. The rearrangement links TRBV10-3 to TRBJ1-2; 8 bases are a match to TRBD1. J gave up 6 bases and V 10 bases, and 16 bases lay outside the gene matches. This CDR3 region has 15 residues. Germline V CDR1 and CDR2: ENHRY, SYGVKD. The CDR3 sequence: CANRGTGKGADGYTF. The CDR3 coding sequence is TGTGCCAACCGTGGGACAGGCAAAGGAGCGGATGGCTACACCTTC.

The CDR3 sequence: CASSFSQGAREGAFF. The CDR3 DNA is TGTGCCAGCAGCTTTAGTCAGGGGGCCCGCGAGGGAGCTTTCTTT. The J gene is TRBJ1-1, the V gene TRBV7-9; TRBD1 matches at 8 bases. The V gene's germline CDR1 is SEHNR and CDR2 FQNEAQ (reference sequence). J gave up 10 bases and V 3 bases, and 13 bases lay outside the gene matches. This CDR3 is built from 15 residues.

As regards this clone: The DNA is omitted, as the CDR3 cannot be located on it reliably, and the CDR3 follows TCRdb's listing. This chain uses TRBV6-6 with TRBJ1-3. Counting both end residues, the CDR3 totals 16 amino acids. The V gene's germline CDR1 is MNHNY and CDR2 SVGAGI (reference sequence). CDR3 residues: CASSSSTANSGNTIYF.

The CDR3 sequence is CASSLRQYHQPQHF. The DNA for the CDR3 is TGTGCCAGCAGTTTACGGCAGTACCATCAGCCCCAGCATTTT. The chain couples TRBV28 to TRBJ1-5; no clear D. The CDR3 covers 14 residues. Trimming took 2 bases from V and 5 from J, leaving 10 bases between them. Germline-derived CDR1 and CDR2 are MDHEN and SYDVKM.

The DNA for the CDR3 is TGCGCCAGCAGCTTTCAGGCAGGGGTCGGCACTGAAGCTTTCTTT. Translation: CASSFQAGVGTEAFF. The V gene is TRBV5-1, the J gene TRBJ1-1, with D perhaps TRBD1 (6 bases). CDR1 SGHRS and CDR2 YFSETQ come from the germline V gene. The CDR3 consists of 15 residues. V lost 2 bases and J lost 4, with 15 bases in between.

In nucleotides, the CDR3 is TGTGCCAGCAGCAGAGAAGGGACTAGCGGAAACATTCAGTACTTC. The encoded protein is CASSREGTSGNIQYF. The chain employs TRBV9 and TRBJ2-4; 11 bases fit TRBD2. The germline V gene encodes CDR1 SGDLS and CDR2 YYNGEE. The junction had 6 bases not matched to a gene; V was cut back by 4 bases and J by 6 bases. CDR3 size: 15 residues. The full variable domain, its missing parts supplied by reference TRBV9 and TRBJ2-4, is DSGVTQTPKHLITATGQRVTLRCSPRSGDLSVYWYQQSLDQGLQFLIQYYNGEERAKGNILERFSAQQFPDLHSELNLSSLELGDSALYFCASSREGTSGNIQYFGAGTRLSVL.

The chain employs TRBV2 and TRBJ2-2; D not certain. V lost 5 bases and J 7 bases, leaving 8 bases between the germline ends. The CDR3 consists of 12 residues. Per germline, CDR1 SNHLY and CDR2 FYNNEI. In DNA, the CDR3 is TGTGCCAGCAGTCCACTAAGCGGGGAGCTGTTTTTT. It codes for CASSPLSGELFF.

This chain uses TRBV28 with TRBJ1-2; TRBD1 agrees at 8 bases. The CDR3 sequence is 16 residues long. CDR1 MDHEN and CDR2 SYDVKM come from the germline V gene. J was trimmed by 2 bases and V by 3 bases; bases with no gene match: 8. As DNA, the CDR3 is TGTGCCAGCAGTTTTCCGGGACAGGACACAAACTATGGCTACACCTTC. Translating gives CASSFPGQDTNYGYTF.

This clone was seen only once. V usage is TRBV28 and J usage is TRBJ2-7; TRBD1 matches 8 bases. In germline, CDR1 is MDHEN, CDR2 SYDVKM. With 6 bases clipped from V and 0 bases from J, the junction kept 1 base outside the gene matches. This CDR3 contains 13 residues. CDR3 region: CASRGQASYEQYF. CDR3 in DNA: TGTGCCAGCAGGGGACAGGCCTCCTACGAGCAGTACTTC.

This chain joins TRBV28 and TRBJ2-7, with TRBD1 identical over 7 bases. V dropped 6 bases and J dropped 2; count of bases not matched to a gene: 10. This CDR3 is built from 15 residues. The germline V gene has CDR1 MDHEN and CDR2 SYDVKM. The CDR3 sequence is CASSPRGRGPYEQYF. The CDR3 coding sequence is TGTGCCAGCAGCCCCCGCGGTAGGGGGCCCTACGAGCAGTACTTC.

In regard to this clone: Compared with germline, one end of the junction differs, possibly owing to a read error. J is TRBJ2-1 and V is TRBV11-1, with TRBD2 matching 9 bases. The CDR3 totals 16 residues. The V gene's germline CDR1 is SGHAT and CDR2 FQDESV (reference sequence). The CDR3 nucleotides read TGTGCCAGCAGCTTAGATGGCGGGAGGGCCTATAATGAGCAGTTCTTC. It is translated as CASSLDGGRAYNEQFF. Full variable domain (rest looked up from reference TRBV11-1 and TRBJ2-1): EAEVAQSPRYKITEKSQAVAFWCDPISGHATLYWYRQILGQGPELLVQFQDESVVDDSQLPKDRFSAERLKGVDSTLKIQPAELGDSAMYLCASSLDGGRAYNEQFFGPGTRLTVL.

This chain joins TRBV19 and TRBJ1-1; D might be TRBD1 (5 bases). In germline, CDR1 is LNHDA, CDR2 SQIVND (reference sequence). The CDR3 spans 12 residues. Trimming removed 4 bases from V and 4 bases from J, with 7 bases in between. This CDR3 reads CASSTGRTEAFF. In DNA form, the CDR3 reads TGTGCCAGTAGTACAGGGCGCACTGAAGCTTTCTTT.

This clone was counted between two and nine times. V and J are TRBV2 and TRBJ1-5; 8 nucleotides match TRBD1. Per germline, CDR1 SNHLY and CDR2 FYNNEI. Trimming cost V 3 bases and J 4 bases; bases outside gene matches: 5. This CDR3 is built from 15 residues. CDR3 loop: CASSDERTGNQPQHF. The DNA for the CDR3 is TGTGCCAGCAGTGATGAGAGGACAGGGAATCAGCCCCAGCATTTT.

The table lists this clone with a count of one. This rearrangement joins TRBV6-5 to TRBJ1-3; the match to TRBD1 covers 7 bases. Looked up from germline, CDR1 is MNHEY and CDR2 is SVGAGI. The CDR3 spans 15 residues. The trim removed 0 bases at V and 4 bases at J, leaving 3 bases unmatched. Written as DNA, the CDR3 is TGTGCCAGCAGTTACTCGACAGGGTCCGGAAACACCATATATTTT. Its translation is CASSYSTGSGNTIYF.

The chain has TRBV7-2 and TRBJ2-7; 11 nucleotides line up with TRBD2. The CDR3 has 15 residues. Germline CDR1 reads SGHTA; CDR2 reads FQGNSA. Germline trimming cut 5 bases from V and 3 bases from J; bases unmatched to any gene: 6. The CDR3 coding sequence is TGTGCCAGCAGCCCTGTAGCGGGAGGGTACTACGAGCAGTACTTC. It specifies CASSPVAGGYYEQYF.

This chain uses TRBV7-3 with TRBJ2-2; D call uncertain. V lost 3 bases, J lost 0 bases, and 5 bases lay in between. This CDR3 spans 14 amino acids. Per germline, CDR1 SGHTA and CDR2 FQGTGA. This chain's CDR3 is CASSFSSNTGELFF. DNA of the CDR3: TGTGCCAGCAGCTTCTCATCGAACACCGGGGAGCTGTTTTTT.

The V gene is TRBV4-3, the J gene TRBJ1-5; D is unclear. V shed 0 bases and J shed 6 bases, with 9 bases lying between them. Per germline, CDR1 LGHNA and CDR2 YSLEER. CDR3 length equals 14 residues. The CDR3: CASSQEQHGQPQHF. The CDR3 bases are TGCGCCAGCAGCCAAGAACAGCACGGTCAGCCCCAGCATTTT.

J is TRBJ2-5 and V is TRBV29-1, with a weak D call TRBD2 (6 bases). Trimming stripped 4 bases from V and 5 bases from J, with 14 bases between. This CDR3 contains 13 residues. The germline V gene has CDR1 SQVTM and CDR2 ANQGSEA. The CDR3: CSVGQAGGETQYF. DNA for the CDR3: TGCAGCGTTGGTCAGGCCGGAGGGGAGACCCAGTACTTC. Variable domain in full (rest from reference TRBV29-1 and TRBJ2-5): SAVISQKPSRDICQRGTSLTIQCQVDSQVTMMFWYRQQPGQSLTLIATANQGSEATYESGFVIDKFPISRPNLTFSTLTVSNMSPEDSSIYLCSVGQAGGETQYFGPGTRLLVL.

The chain has TRBV2 and TRBJ2-7; 12 nucleotides line up with TRBD1. Germline loops: CDR1 SNHLY, CDR2 FYNNEI. This CDR3 is 14 amino acids long. The V gene end was trimmed by 6 bases and the J gene end by 5 bases; junction bases not matched to a gene: 5. CDR3 protein: CASRAGTGGDEQYF. The CDR3 coding sequence is TGTGCCAGCAGGGCCGGGACAGGGGGCGACGAGCAGTACTTC.

This rearrangement joins TRBV5-1 to TRBJ2-6; the D gene is possibly TRBD1 (5 bases). The CDR3 covers 16 residues. Trimming pared 0 bases from V and 2 bases from J, leaving 9 bases between. CDR1 is SGHRS, CDR2 YFSETQ, per germline. CDR3 sequence (DNA): TGCGCCAGCAGCTTGGCCCCAGGGACTGGGGCCAACGTCCTGACTTTC. Translated: CASSLAPGTGANVLTF.